The source of this T cell receptor beta chain is a study of early T cells in non-severe SARS-CoV-2 infection (TCRdb year 2021). In the study overall: TCR sequencing used bulk RNA from unsorted whole blood, so alpha and beta chains could not be paired. General conclusions and limits of the study: VDJdb matching was skewed toward anti-spike CD8 responses, so virus-specific expansions were likely underestimated and private and CD4 specificities were missed.

Notes on this clonotype: Its antigen target is currently unknown. Base qualities are not provided; no much larger clone lies one nucleotide away.

The library was built by means of 5' RACE. TCRdb names NextSeq 500 as the instrument used. The TCR library protocol attached unique molecular identifiers to individual cDNA molecules to correct for sequencing error and PCR bias. TCR alpha and beta chains were both sequenced, and the abundances of alpha and beta sequences in each sample were closely correlated with each other. In the original analysis: Decombinator V4 was used to annotate the V gene, J gene and CDR3 of the TCR sequences. Expanded TCRs were defined as changing significantly between any two time points under a Poisson model with p below 0.0001. Abundances of TCRs were expressed as counts per million after normalisation to the total number of TCRs sequenced in each sample. VDJdb, accessed 1 November 2021, was searched for CMV, EBV and SARS-CoV-2 annotated TCRs, with TCRs annotated for multiple antigens excluded. TCRdb cleaned the public reads at Q25 with fastp, built clones with MiXCR and kept in-frame beta chains. Each CDR3 protein appears once, grouped with its most common genes and DNA. The V and J calls and clone size come from TCRdb's table, not from the authors' own analysis. For this sample the table gives 25,000 to 35,000 distinct CDR3 sequences, of which 5.5% to 8% were detected only once. The ten largest clones take up just over 4% of the sample.

A case-control design nested within a healthcare worker cohort in London, UK, was used, with weekly nasopharyngeal swab PCR tests and blood sampling performed. Healthcare workers were recruited during the week of the UK lockdown, between 23 and 31 March 2020, and followed weekly for up to roughly 15 weeks. Material: whole blood. The clonotype comes from an adult who was a healthcare worker with PCR-confirmed SARS-CoV-2 infection or an uninfected control (not recorded which).

At the DNA level, the sequence is TGTGCCAGCAGCCGCTGGATTGGCGGGAAACAAGAGACCCAGTACTTC. Its protein product is CASSRWIGGKQETQYF. The rearranged chain carries TRBV7-2 and TRBJ2-5; TRBD2 is a weak D gene call, 6 bases matching. The germline V gene gives CDR1 as SGHTA and CDR2 as FQGNSA. The CDR3, cysteine through phenylalanine, is 16 amino acids long. Solely the CDR3 DNA is kept, with 48 bases framed from the first base. V loses 5 bases of germline sequence and J loses 2 bases, and the interval between the two ends is 18 bases. Reference TRBV7-2 and TRBJ2-5 proteins supply the regions before and after the CDR3; the full variable domain is: GAGVSQSPSNKVTEKGKDVELRCDPISGHTALYWYRQSLGQGLEFLIYFQGNSAPDKSGLPSDRFSAERTGGSVSTLTIQRTQQEDSAVYLCASSRWIGGKQETQYFGPGTRLLVL.